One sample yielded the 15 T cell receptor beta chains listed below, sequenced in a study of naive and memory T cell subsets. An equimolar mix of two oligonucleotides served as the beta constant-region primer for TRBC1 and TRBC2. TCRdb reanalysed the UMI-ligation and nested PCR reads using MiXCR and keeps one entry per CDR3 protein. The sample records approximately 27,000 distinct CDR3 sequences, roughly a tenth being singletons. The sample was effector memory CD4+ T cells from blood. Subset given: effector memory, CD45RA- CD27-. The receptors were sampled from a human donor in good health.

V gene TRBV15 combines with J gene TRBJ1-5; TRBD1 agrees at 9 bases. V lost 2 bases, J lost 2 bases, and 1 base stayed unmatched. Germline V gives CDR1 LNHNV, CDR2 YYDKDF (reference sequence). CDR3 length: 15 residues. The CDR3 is CATSRRTGGNQPQHF. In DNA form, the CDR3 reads TGTGCCACCAGCAGAAGGACAGGGGGCAATCAGCCCCAGCATTTT.

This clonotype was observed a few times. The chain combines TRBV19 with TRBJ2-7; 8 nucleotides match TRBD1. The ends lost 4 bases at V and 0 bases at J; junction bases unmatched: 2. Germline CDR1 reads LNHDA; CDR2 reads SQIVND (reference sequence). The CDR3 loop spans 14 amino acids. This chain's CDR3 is CASSNTGGSYEQYF. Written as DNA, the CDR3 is TGTGCCAGTAGTAACACAGGGGGCTCCTACGAGCAGTACTTC.

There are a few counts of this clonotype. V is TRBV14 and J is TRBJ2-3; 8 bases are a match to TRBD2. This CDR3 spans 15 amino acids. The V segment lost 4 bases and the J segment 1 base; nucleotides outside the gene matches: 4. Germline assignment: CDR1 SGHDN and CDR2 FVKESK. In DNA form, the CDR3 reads TGTGCCAGCAGCCGGTGGACTAGCCGCACAGATACGCAGTATTTT. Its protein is CASSRWTSRTDTQYF.

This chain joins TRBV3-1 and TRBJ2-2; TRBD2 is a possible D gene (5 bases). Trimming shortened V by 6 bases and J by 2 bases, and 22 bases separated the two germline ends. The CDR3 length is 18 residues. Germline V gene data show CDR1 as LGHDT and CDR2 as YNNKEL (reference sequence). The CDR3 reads CASRRHRREPTNTGELFF. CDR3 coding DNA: TGTGCCAGCAGGCGCCACCGACGGGAACCAACAAACACCGGGGAGCTGTTTTTT.

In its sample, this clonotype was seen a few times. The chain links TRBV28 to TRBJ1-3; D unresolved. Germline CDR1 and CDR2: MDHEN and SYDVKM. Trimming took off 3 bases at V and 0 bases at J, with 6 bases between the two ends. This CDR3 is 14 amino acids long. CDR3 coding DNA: TGTGCCAGCAGTTTCTCCGGCTCTGGAAACACCATATATTTT. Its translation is CASSFSGSGNTIYF.

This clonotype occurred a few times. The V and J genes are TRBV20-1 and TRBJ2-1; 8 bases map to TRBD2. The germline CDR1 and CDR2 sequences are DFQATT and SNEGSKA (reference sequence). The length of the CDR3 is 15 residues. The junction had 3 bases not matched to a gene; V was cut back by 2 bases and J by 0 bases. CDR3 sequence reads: CSARSGSSSYNEQFF. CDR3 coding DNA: TGCAGTGCTAGAAGCGGGAGTAGCTCCTACAATGAGCAGTTCTTC.

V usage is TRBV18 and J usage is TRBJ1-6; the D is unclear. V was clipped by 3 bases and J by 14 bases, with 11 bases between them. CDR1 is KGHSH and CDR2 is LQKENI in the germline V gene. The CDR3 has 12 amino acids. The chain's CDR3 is CASSPPGKSLHF. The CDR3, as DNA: TGTGCCAGCTCACCCCCCGGCAAGTCCCTCCACTTT.

The DNA of the CDR3 is TGTGCCACCAGCCCCGGACTTAACTATGGCTACACCTTC. Its protein product is CATSPGLNYGYTF. The J gene is TRBJ1-2, the V gene TRBV15; the D is unclear. The length of the CDR3 is 13 residues. Germline CDR1 LNHNV, CDR2 YYDKDF (reference sequence). Trimming cost V 5 bases and J 1 base, with 8 bases left between them.

The CDR3 region has the DNA TGTGCCAGCAGCCTGGCCGGGACAGGGGAAGAGACCCAGTACTTC. Translated, it gives CASSLAGTGEETQYF. J is TRBJ2-5 and V is TRBV7-2, with TRBD1 identical over 10 bases. The germline V gene encodes CDR1 SGHTA and CDR2 FQGNSA. V was clipped by 5 bases and J by 3 bases; unmatched bases: 6. This CDR3 spans 15 amino acids. Drawing the rest from reference TRBV7-2 and TRBJ2-5, the complete variable domain is GAGVSQSPSNKVTEKGKDVELRCDPISGHTALYWYRQSLGQGLEFLIYFQGNSAPDKSGLPSDRFSAERTGGSVSTLTIQRTQQEDSAVYLCASSLAGTGEETQYFGPGTRLLVL.

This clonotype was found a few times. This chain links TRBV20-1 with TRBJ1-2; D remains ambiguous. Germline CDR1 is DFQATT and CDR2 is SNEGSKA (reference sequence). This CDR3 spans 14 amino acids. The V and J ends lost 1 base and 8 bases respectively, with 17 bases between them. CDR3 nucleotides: TGCAGTGCTAGAGTCTCCCACGCGCTGTACGGCTACACCTTC. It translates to CSARVSHALYGYTF.

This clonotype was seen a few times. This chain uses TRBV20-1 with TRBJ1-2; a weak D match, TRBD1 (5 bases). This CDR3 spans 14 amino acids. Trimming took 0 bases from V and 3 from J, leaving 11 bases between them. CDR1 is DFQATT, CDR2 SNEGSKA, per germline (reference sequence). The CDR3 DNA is TGCAGTGCTAGAGATGTACAGGAATACTATGGCTACACCTTC. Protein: CSARDVQEYYGYTF.

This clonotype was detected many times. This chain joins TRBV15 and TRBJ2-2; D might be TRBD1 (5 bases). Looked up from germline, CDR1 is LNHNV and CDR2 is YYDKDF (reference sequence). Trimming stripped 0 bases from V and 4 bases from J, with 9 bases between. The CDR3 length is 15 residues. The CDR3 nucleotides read TGTGCCACCAGCAGAGAGACAGCGAGCACCGGGGAGCTGTTTTTT. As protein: CATSRETASTGELFF.

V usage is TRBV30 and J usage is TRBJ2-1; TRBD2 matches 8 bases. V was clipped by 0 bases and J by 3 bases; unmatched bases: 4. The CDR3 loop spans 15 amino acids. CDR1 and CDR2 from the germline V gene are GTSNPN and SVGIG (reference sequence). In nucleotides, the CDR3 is TGTGCCTGGAGTGTACTTAGCGGGATCTACAATGAGCAGTTCTTC. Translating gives CAWSVLSGIYNEQFF.

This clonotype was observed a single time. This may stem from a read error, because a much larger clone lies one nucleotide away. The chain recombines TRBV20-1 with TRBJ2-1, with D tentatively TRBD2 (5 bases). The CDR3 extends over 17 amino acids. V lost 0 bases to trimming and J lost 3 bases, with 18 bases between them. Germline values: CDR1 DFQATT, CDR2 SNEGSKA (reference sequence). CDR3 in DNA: TGCAGTGCTAGAGATCGAGGAACTAGAGTGGACTACAATGAGCAGTTCTTC. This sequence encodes CSARDRGTRVDYNEQFF.

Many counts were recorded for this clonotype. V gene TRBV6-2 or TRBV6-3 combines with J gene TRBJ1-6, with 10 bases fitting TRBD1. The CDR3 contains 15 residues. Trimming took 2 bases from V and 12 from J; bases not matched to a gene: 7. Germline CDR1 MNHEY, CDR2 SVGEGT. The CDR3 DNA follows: TGTGCCAGCAGTTACAGGGGACAGGGGCGCGAACCCCTCCACTTT. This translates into CASSYRGQGREPLHF.